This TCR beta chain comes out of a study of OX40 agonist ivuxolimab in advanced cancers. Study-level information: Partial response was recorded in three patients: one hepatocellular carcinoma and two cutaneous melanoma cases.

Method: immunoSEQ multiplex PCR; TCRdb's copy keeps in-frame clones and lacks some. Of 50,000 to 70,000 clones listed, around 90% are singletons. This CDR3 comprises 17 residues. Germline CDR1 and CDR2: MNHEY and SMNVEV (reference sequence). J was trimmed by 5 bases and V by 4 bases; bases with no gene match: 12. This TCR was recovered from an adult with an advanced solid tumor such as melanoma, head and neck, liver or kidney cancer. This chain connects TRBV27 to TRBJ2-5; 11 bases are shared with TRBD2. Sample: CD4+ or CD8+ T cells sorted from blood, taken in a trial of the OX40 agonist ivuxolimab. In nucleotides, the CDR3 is TGTGCCAGCAGTTCGACCCATACTAGCGGGAGTCGGGAGACCCAGTACTTC. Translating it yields CASSSTHTSGSRETQYF.